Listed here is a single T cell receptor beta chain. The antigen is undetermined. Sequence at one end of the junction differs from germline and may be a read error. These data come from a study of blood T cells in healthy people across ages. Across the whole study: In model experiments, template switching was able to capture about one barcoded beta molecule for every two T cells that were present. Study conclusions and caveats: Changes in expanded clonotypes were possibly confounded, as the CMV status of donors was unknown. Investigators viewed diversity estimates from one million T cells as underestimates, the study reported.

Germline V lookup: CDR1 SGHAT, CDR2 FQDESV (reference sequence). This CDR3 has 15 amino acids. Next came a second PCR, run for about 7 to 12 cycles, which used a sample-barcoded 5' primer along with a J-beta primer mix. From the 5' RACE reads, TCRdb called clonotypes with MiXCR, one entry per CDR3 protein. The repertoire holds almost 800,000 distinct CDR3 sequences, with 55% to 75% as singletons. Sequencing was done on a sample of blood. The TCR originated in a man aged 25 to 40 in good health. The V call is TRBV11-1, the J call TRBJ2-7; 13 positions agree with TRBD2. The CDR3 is CAGSLGTSGAYEQYF. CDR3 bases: TGTGCCGGCAGCTTAGGGACTAGCGGGGCCTACGAGCAGTACTTC.